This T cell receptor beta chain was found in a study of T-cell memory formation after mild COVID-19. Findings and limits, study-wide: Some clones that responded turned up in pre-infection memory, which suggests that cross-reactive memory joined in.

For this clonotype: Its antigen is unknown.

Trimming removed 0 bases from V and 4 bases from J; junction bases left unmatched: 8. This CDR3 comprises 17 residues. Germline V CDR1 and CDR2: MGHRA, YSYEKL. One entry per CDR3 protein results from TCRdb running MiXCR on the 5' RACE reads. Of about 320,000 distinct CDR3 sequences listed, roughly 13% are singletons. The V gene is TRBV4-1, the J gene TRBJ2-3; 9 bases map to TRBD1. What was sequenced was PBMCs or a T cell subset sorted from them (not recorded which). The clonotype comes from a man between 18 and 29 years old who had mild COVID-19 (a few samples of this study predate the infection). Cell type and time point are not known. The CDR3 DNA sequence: TGCGCCAGCAGCCAAGATGGGGGACAGGGCGGAGCAGATACGCAGTATTTT. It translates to CASSQDGGQGGADTQYF.